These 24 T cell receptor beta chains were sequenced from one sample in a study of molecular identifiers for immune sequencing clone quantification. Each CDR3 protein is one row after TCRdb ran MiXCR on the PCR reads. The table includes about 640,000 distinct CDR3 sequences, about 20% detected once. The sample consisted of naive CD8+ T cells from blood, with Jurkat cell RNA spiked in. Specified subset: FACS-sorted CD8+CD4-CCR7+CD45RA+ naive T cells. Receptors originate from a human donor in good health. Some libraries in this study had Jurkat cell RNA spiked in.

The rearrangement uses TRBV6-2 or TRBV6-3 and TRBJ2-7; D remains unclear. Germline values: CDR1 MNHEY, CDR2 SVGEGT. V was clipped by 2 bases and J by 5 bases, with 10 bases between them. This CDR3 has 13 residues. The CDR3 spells CASSYLGINEQYF. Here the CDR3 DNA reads TGTGCCAGCAGTTACCTAGGTATCAACGAGCAGTACTTC.

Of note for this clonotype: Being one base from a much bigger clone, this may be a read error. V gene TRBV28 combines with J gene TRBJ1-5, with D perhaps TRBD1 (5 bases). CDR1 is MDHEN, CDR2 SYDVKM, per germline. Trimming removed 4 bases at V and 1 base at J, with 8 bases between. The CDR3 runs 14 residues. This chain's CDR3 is CASSCRDSNQPQHF. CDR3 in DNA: TGTGCCAGCAGTTGCCGGGACAGCAATCAGCCCCAGCATTTT.

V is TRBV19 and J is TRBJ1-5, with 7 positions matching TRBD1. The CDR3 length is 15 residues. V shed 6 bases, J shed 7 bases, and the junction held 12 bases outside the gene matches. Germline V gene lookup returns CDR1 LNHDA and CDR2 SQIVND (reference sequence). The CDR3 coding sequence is TGTGCCAGTAGCAGTTGGGACAGTTCATCCCAGCCCCAGCATTTT. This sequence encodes CASSSWDSSSQPQHF.

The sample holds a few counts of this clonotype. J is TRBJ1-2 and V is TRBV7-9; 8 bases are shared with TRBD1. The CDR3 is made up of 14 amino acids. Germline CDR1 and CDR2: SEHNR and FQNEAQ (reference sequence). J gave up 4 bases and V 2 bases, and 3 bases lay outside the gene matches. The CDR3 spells CASSLPGQAYGYTF. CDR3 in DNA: TGTGCCAGCAGCTTACCGGGACAGGCCTATGGCTACACCTTC.

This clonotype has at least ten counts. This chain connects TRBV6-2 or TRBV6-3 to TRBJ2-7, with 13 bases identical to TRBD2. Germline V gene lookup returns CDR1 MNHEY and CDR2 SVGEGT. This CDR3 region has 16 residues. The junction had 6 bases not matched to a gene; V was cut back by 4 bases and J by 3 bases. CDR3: CASSSGLAGVNYEQYF. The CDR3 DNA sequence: TGTGCCAGCAGTTCCGGACTAGCGGGAGTCAACTACGAGCAGTACTTC.

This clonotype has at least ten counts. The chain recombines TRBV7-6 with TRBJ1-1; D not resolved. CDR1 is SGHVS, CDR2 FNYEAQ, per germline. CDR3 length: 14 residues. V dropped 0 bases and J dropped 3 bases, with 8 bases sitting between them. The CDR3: CASSLAIGYTEAFF. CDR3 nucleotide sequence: TGTGCCAGCAGCTTAGCGATAGGGTACACTGAAGCTTTCTTT.

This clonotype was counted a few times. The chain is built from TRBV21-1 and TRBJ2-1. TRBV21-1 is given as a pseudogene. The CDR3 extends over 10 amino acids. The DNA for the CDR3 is TGTGCCAGCAGCTTGTGTGTTTTCCTCTTC. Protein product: CASSLCVFLF.

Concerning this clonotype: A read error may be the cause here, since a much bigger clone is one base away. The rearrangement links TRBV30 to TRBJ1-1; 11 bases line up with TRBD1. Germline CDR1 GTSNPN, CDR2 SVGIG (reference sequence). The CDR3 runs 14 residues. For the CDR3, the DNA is TGTGCCCGGAGCACAGGACAGGGGGCCTCTGAAGCTTTCTTT. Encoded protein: CARSTGQGASEAFF.

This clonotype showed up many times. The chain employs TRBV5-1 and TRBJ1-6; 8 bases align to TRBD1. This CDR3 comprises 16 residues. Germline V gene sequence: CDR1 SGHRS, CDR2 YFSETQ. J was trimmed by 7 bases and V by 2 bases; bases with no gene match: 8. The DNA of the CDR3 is TGCGCCAGCAGCTTTTCGGCGGGACAGGAGAATTCACCCCTCCACTTT. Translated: CASSFSAGQENSPLHF.

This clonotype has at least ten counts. In nucleotides, the CDR3 is TGCGCCAGCAGATGGGGGACAGGCAGCTCCTACGAGCAGTACTTC. Its protein product is CASRWGTGSSYEQYF. The chain is built from TRBV5-1 and TRBJ2-7; 8 bases fit TRBD1. CDR3 length equals 15 residues. J lost 0 bases, V lost 5 bases, and 7 bases had no gene match. Germline assignment: CDR1 SGHRS and CDR2 YFSETQ. The whole variable domain, filled in from reference TRBV5-1 and TRBJ2-7, reads KAGVTQTPRYLIKTRGQQVTLSCSPISGHRSVSWYQQTPGQGLQFLFEYFSETQRNKGNFPGRFSGRQFSNSRSEMNVSTLELGDSALYLCASRWGTGSSYEQYFGPGTRLTVT.

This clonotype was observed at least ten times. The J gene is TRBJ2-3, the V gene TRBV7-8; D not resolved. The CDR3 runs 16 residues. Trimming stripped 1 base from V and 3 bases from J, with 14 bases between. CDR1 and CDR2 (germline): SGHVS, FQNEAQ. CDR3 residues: CASSLVLRFGTDTQYF. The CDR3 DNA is TGTGCCAGCAGCTTAGTATTGCGGTTTGGGACAGATACGCAGTATTTT.

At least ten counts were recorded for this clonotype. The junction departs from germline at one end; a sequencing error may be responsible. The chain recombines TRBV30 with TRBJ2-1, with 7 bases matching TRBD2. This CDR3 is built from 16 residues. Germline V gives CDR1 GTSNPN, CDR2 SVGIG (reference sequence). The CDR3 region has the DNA TGTGCCTGGAGTGGATCCACTGGACTAGTCTACGATGAGCAGTTCTTC. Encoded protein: CAWSGSTGLVYDEQFF.

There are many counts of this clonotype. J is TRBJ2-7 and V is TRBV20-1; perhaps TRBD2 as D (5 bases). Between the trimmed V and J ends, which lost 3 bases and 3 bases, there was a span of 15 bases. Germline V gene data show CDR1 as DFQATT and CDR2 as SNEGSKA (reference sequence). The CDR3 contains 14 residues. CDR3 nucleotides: TGCAGTGCTAGGAGTAGGACTGTACGCTACGAGCAGTACTTC. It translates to CSARSRTVRYEQYF.

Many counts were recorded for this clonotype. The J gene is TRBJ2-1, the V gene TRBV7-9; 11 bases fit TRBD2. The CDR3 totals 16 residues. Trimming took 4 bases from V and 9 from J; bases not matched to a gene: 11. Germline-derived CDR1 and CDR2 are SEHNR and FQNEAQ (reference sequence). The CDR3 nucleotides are TGTGCCAGCAGCTCCATTAGCGGGAGGGCCGCCGGTGAGCAGTTCTTC. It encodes CASSSISGRAAGEQFF.

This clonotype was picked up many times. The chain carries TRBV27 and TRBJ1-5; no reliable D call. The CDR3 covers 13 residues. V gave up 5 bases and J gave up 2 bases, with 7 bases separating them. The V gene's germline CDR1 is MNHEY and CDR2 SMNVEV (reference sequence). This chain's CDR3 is CASSAHGNQPQHF. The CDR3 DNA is TGTGCCAGCAGTGCCCACGGCAATCAGCCCCAGCATTTT.

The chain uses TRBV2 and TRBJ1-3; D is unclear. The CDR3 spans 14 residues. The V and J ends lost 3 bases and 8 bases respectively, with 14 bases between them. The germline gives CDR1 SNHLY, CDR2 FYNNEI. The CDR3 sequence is CASSDGLNRDTIYF. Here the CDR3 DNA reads TGTGCCAGCAGTGACGGCCTTAACCGGGACACCATATATTTT.

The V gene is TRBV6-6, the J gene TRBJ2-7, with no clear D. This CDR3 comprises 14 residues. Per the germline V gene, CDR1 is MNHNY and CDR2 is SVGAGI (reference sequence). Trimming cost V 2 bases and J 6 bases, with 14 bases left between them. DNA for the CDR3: TGTGCCAGCAGTTACAGGAGCGAGACGGCCGAGCAGTACTTC. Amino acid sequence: CASSYRSETAEQYF.

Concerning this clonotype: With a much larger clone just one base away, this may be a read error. CDR3: CAAGTGGEAFF. CDR3 bases: TGTGCTGCAGGCACGGGGGGTGAAGCTTTCTTT. V and J are TRBV30 and TRBJ1-1, with a possible D match to TRBD1 (5 bases). Germline V lookup: CDR1 GTSNPN, CDR2 SVGIG (reference sequence). The CDR3 spans 11 residues.

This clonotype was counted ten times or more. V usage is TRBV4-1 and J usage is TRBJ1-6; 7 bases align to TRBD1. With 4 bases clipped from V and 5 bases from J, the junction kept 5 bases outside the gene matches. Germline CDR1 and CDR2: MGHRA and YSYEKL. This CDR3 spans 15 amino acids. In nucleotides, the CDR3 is TGCGCCAGCAGCCGAGGGACAGACAATAATTCACCCCTCCACTTT. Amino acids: CASSRGTDNNSPLHF.

CDR3 DNA sequence: TGTGCCAGCAGTTTATTGGCTAGCCCCTCCTACGAGCAGTACTTC. As protein: CASSLLASPSYEQYF. The chain combines TRBV27 with TRBJ2-7; TRBD2 is a possible D gene (5 bases). Per the germline V gene, CDR1 is MNHEY and CDR2 is SMNVEV (reference sequence). The CDR3 has 15 amino acids. The ends were cut back, 1 base at V and 0 bases at J, with 10 bases in the middle.

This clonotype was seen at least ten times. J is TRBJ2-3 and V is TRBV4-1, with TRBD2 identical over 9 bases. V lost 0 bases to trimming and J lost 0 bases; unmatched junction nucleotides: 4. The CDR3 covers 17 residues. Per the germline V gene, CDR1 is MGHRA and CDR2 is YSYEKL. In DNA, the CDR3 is TGCGCCAGCAGCCAAGATCCACTAGCGGGTAGCACAGATACGCAGTATTTT. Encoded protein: CASSQDPLAGSTDTQYF.

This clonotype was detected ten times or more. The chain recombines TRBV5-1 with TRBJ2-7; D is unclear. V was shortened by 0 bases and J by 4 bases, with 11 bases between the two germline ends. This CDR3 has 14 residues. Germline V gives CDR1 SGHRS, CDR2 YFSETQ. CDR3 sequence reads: CASSLVLSGYEQYF. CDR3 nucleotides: TGCGCCAGCAGCTTGGTTTTAAGTGGTTACGAGCAGTACTTC.

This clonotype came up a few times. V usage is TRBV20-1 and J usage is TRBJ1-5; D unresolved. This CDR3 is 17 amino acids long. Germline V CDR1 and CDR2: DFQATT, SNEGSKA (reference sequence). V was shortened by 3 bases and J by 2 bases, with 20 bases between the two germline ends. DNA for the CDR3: TGCAGTGCTAGGCCCTATCGGTTATCAGATGGCAATCAGCCCCAGCATTTT. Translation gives CSARPYRLSDGNQPQHF.

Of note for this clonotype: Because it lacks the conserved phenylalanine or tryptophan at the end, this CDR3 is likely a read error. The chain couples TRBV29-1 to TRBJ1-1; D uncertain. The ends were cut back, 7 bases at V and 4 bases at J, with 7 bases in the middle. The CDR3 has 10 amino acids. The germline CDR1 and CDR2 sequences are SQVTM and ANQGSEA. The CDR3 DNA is TGCAGCGGTTCCAGCACTGAAGCTTTCCTT. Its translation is CSGSSTEAFL.